A single sample gave rise to the 3 T cell receptor beta chains below, sequenced in a study of T cells in Graves' hyperthyroidism and ophthalmopathy. RNA transcripts served as the template for amplifying TCR beta CDR3 regions. During a first-round RT-PCR of the TCR CDR3, the HTBI primer set was used. One entry per CDR3 protein results from TCRdb running MiXCR on the multiplex PCR reads. Of under 550,000 distinct CDR3 sequences listed, just under 20% were seen once; the top ten hold over 45%. The sequencing sample was made of blood. Source of these receptors: a man aged 40-55 years with Graves' ophthalmopathy.

The chain links TRBV6-1 to TRBJ2-6; D ambiguous. Germline V lookup: CDR1 MNHNS, CDR2 SASEGT. This CDR3 is 15 amino acids long. Between the trimmed V and J ends, which lost 6 bases and 1 base, there was a span of 10 bases. The CDR3 reads CASRTVGSGANVLTF. The DNA for the CDR3 is TGTGCCAGCAGAACCGTGGGGTCTGGGGCCAACGTCCTGACTTTC.

This chain links TRBV9 with TRBJ1-2, with 8 bases identical to TRBD1. This CDR3 spans 16 amino acids. Unmatched junction bases numbered 10, after V lost 4 bases and J lost 2 bases. Germline lookup yields CDR1 SGDLS and CDR2 YYNGEE. The CDR3 sequence is CASSPTGDRSNYGYTF. The CDR3 DNA follows: TGTGCCAGCAGCCCAACAGGGGACAGGTCAAACTATGGCTACACCTTC.

This clonotype has ten or more counts. The V gene is TRBV5-1, the J gene TRBJ2-5; TRBD2 matches 10 bases. Per the germline V gene, CDR1 is SGHRS and CDR2 is YFSETQ. The CDR3 length is 16 residues. The ends lost 4 bases at V and 5 bases at J; junction bases unmatched: 11. CDR3: CASSTGTSDRRETQYF. CDR3 bases: TGCGCCAGCAGCACAGGGACTAGCGATCGGCGGGAGACCCAGTACTTC.